Each of the 10 T cell receptor beta chains below was sequenced from the same sample in a study of cytomegalovirus exposure and HLA in healthy donors. The PCR made use of 60 Vbeta and 13 Jbeta primers. TCRdb keeps only in-frame clones here, not all; method: immunoSEQ multiplex PCR. The sample includes about 130,000 clones, more than 70% of them seen just once. The material sequenced was PBMCs. These receptors were taken from a woman in her thirties in good health and CMV-seropositive.

The chain combines TRBV19 with TRBJ2-7, with 9 bases aligning to TRBD1. V was pared by 6 bases and J by 2 bases, with 2 bases of the junction left unmatched. Germline values: CDR1 LNHDA, CDR2 SQIVND (reference sequence). The CDR3 has 13 amino acids. Written as DNA, the CDR3 is TGTGCCAGTAGGCGACAGGGGGCCTACGAGCAGTACTTC. Translation gives CASRRQGAYEQYF.

The sample holds one count of this clone. The junction and the germline gene differ at one end; a read error may be behind it. V usage is TRBV7-9 and J usage is TRBJ1-2, with 9 bases lining up with TRBD1. CDR1 SEHNR and CDR2 FQNEAQ come from the germline V gene (reference sequence). The CDR3 sequence is 13 residues long. CDR3 in DNA: TGTTCCAGCAGCCGAGAACAGGGGGCTGGCTACACCTTC. The encoded protein is CSSSREQGAGYTF.

The chain couples TRBV9 to TRBJ2-7; D unresolved. Germline CDR1 and CDR2: SGDLS and YYNGEE. The V end was cut by 10 bases, the J end by 5 bases, with 16 bases between. The CDR3 contains 12 residues. CDR3 protein: CAPFARVDEQYF. DNA of the CDR3: TGTGCCCCATTTGCACGGGTAGACGAGCAGTACTTC.

The chain combines TRBV19 with TRBJ1-4, with 7 bases identical to TRBD1. This CDR3 spans 15 amino acids. The V segment lost 4 bases and the J segment 3 bases; nucleotides outside the gene matches: 5. Germline V CDR1 and CDR2: LNHDA, SQIVND (reference sequence). In nucleotides, the CDR3 is TGTGCCAGTAGTACCTCCGGGACAGCTAATGAAAAACTGTTTTTT. It yields the protein CASSTSGTANEKLFF.

The V and J genes are TRBV6-5 and TRBJ1-1; 8 bases are shared with TRBD1. The trim removed 7 bases at V and 0 bases at J, leaving 4 bases unmatched. The CDR3 is 14 amino acids. Germline values: CDR1 MNHEY, CDR2 SVGAGI. The CDR3 DNA is TGTGCCAGCACCAGACAGGGGATGAACACTGAAGCTTTCTTT. Its protein product is CASTRQGMNTEAFF.

The J gene is TRBJ1-5, the V gene TRBV19, with 9 bases aligning to TRBD1. J gave up 5 bases and V 6 bases, and 5 bases lay outside the gene matches. The CDR3 has 14 amino acids. The germline gives CDR1 LNHDA, CDR2 SQIVND (reference sequence). The DNA of the CDR3 is TGTGCCAGTAGGTACACAGGGGGCGATCAGCCCCAGCATTTT. This codes for CASRYTGGDQPQHF.

The table lists this clone with a count of one. The chain couples TRBV30 to TRBJ2-5; 7 nucleotides match TRBD1. CDR3 length equals 13 residues. CDR1 and CDR2 from the germline V gene are GTSNPN and SVGIG (reference sequence). After removal of 1 base from V and 7 bases from J, the junction contained 6 bases not matched to a gene. The CDR3 loop is CAWSEQGPGTQYF. The CDR3 DNA sequence: TGTGCCTGGAGTGAACAGGGGCCGGGGACCCAGTACTTC. Variable domain in full (rest from reference TRBV30 and TRBJ2-5): SQTIHQWPATLVQPVGSPLSLECTVEGTSNPNLYWYRQAAGRGLQLLFYSVGIGQISSEVPQNLSASRPQDRQFILSSKKLLLSDSGFYLCAWSEQGPGTQYFGPGTRLLVL.

The chain couples TRBV27 to TRBJ2-1; the D gene is possibly TRBD2 (7 bases). CDR3 length equals 14 residues. Deletions cut 7 bases from V and 1 base from J, with 11 bases between. Germline CDR1 and CDR2: MNHEY and SMNVEV (reference sequence). The CDR3 loop reads CASKRDNSYNEQFF. The CDR3 nucleotides are TGTGCCAGCAAGCGGGACAATTCCTACAATGAGCAGTTCTTC.

V and J are TRBV28 and TRBJ2-7; 12 bases are a match to TRBD1. Germline values: CDR1 MDHEN, CDR2 SYDVKM. Losses at the gene ends were 7 bases for V and 7 bases for J; bases not matched to a gene: 14. The CDR3 sequence is 16 residues long. The CDR3 here is CASIWGSGQGAGEQYF. CDR3 sequence (DNA): TGTGCCAGCATCTGGGGATCGGGACAGGGGGCAGGGGAGCAGTACTTC.

The rearrangement uses TRBV5-1 and TRBJ2-3, with D possibly matching TRBD2 (6 bases). Germline V CDR1 and CDR2: SGHRS, YFSETQ. The CDR3 loop spans 12 amino acids. The germline V and J ends were trimmed by 5 bases and 3 bases, with 7 bases remaining between them. CDR3: CASSGGTDTQYF. The DNA for the CDR3 is TGCGCCAGCAGTGGGGGGACAGATACGCAGTATTTT.